Listed below are T cell receptor beta chains from one sample, sequenced in a study of technical replicates of blood from a handful of donors. Profiled with immunoSEQ multiplex PCR; TCRdb holds only in-frame clones, not every one. This table has around 70,000 clones, roughly 94% appearing once. The specimen sequenced was T cells isolated from PBMCs. The receptors shown here come from a human donor in good health. Both conserved end residues are part of each CDR3. Each record gives: CDR3 protein, CDR3 DNA, V gene, clone size, J gene, D gene. A D gene is named only where the DNA matches it firmly. The size entry is marked missing in some rows and otherwise reads once, few, many or a size class.

CDR3aa: CASSLGRGSTDTQYF; CDR3nt: TGTGCCAGCAGCTTAGGTCGGGGGAGCACAGATACGCAGTATTTT; v_gene: TRBV13; abundance: NA; j_gene: TRBJ2-3; d_gene: NA
CDR3aa: CASSLTGTANYGYTF; CDR3nt: TGTGCCAGCAGCCTCACCGGGACAGCTAACTATGGCTACACCTTC; v_gene: TRBV7-2; abundance: NA; j_gene: TRBJ1-2; d_gene: TRBD1
CDR3aa: CASADSFSNTGELFF; CDR3nt: TGTGCCTCTGCGGATTCCTTTTCGAACACCGGGGAGCTGTTTTTT; v_gene: TRBV10-3; abundance: NA; j_gene: TRBJ2-2; d_gene: NA
CDR3aa: CASSSPGANFYEQYF; CDR3nt: TGTGCCAGCAGTAGCCCAGGGGCGAATTTCTACGAGCAGTACTTC; v_gene: TRBV27; abundance: NA; j_gene: TRBJ2-7; d_gene: NA
CDR3aa: CASRLLAAYEQYF; CDR3nt: TGTGCCAGCAGATTACTAGCGGCCTACGAGCAGTACTTC; v_gene: TRBV6-5; abundance: NA; j_gene: TRBJ2-7; d_gene: TRBD2
CDR3aa: CASSLRGPGSYEQYF; CDR3nt: TGTGCCAGCAGCTTGCGGGGGCCCGGGAGCTACGAGCAGTACTTC; v_gene: TRBV11-3; abundance: NA; j_gene: TRBJ2-7; d_gene: NA
CDR3aa: CASSPSAGNTIYF; CDR3nt: TGTGCCAGCAGCCCCAGCGCGGGAAACACCATATATTTT; v_gene: TRBV14; abundance: NA; j_gene: TRBJ1-3; d_gene: NA
CDR3aa: CATSSSQDYQETQYF; CDR3nt: TGTGCCACCAGCAGCTCCCAGGACTACCAAGAGACCCAGTACTTC; v_gene: TRBV15; abundance: NA; j_gene: TRBJ2-5; d_gene: NA
CDR3aa: CASSSILSGASYEQYF; CDR3nt: TGTGCCAGCAGCTCAATCCTAAGCGGGGCCTCCTACGAGCAGTACTTC; v_gene: TRBV12-1; abundance: NA; j_gene: TRBJ2-7; d_gene: NA
CDR3aa: CASSSQELISYEQYF; CDR3nt: TGTGCCAGCAGTTCGCAAGAACTGATCTCCTACGAGCAGTACTTC; v_gene: TRBV7-2; abundance: NA; j_gene: TRBJ2-7; d_gene: NA
CDR3aa: CASSLPSGSYNEQFF; CDR3nt: TGTGCCAGCAGTTTACCATCGGGCTCCTACAATGAGCAGTTCTTC; v_gene: TRBV6-6; abundance: NA; j_gene: TRBJ2-1; d_gene: NA
CDR3aa: CASSLGGSREAFF; CDR3nt: TGTGCCAGCAGCTTAGGGGGCAGCAGGGAAGCTTTCTTT; v_gene: TRBV11-3; abundance: NA; j_gene: TRBJ1-1; d_gene: NA
CDR3aa: CASSQGPKLAGGLNEQYF; CDR3nt: TGCGCCAGCAGCCAAGGCCCGAAGCTAGCGGGAGGGCTCAACGAGCAGTACTTC; v_gene: TRBV4-1; abundance: NA; j_gene: TRBJ2-7; d_gene: TRBD2
CDR3aa: CASSYWFRTSGRRGEQFF; CDR3nt: TGCGCCAGCAGCTACTGGTTTCGGACTAGCGGGAGAAGAGGTGAGCAGTTCTTC; v_gene: TRBV5-1; abundance: NA; j_gene: TRBJ2-1; d_gene: TRBD2
CDR3aa: CASSQSQGAYGYTF; CDR3nt: TGTGCCAGCAGCCAGTCACAGGGAGCCTATGGCTACACCTTC; v_gene: TRBV14; abundance: few; j_gene: TRBJ1-2; d_gene: NA
CDR3aa: CAWKQAGYTF; CDR3nt: TGTGCCTGGAAACAGGCGGGCTACACCTTC; v_gene: TRBV30; abundance: NA; j_gene: TRBJ1-2; d_gene: NA